This TCR beta chain came from a study of T cells after yellow fever vaccination. Study-level points and caveats: Though weaker, the secondary response peaked faster, on day 5 versus 15. Once the booster was given, most primary-vaccination clones reappeared, at just over 95% for CD4 and more than 85% for CD8. There was a possibility that FACS-sorted repertoires contained abundant clonotypes contaminating from the bulk population.

V was clipped by 7 bases and J by 4 bases; unmatched bases: 9. Germline V gives CDR1 MDHEN, CDR2 SYDVKM. This CDR3 has 14 amino acids. The TCR cDNA carried a universal primer site and UMIs from 5'RACE template switching. TCRdb re-analysed the 5' RACE reads in MiXCR, keeping a single row per CDR3 protein. The sample gives 150,000 to 200,000 distinct CDR3 sequences, about 6% of which show up once; less than 3% is in the top ten. With regard to this clonotype: The target antigen is unknown.

The TCR was taken from a man younger than 35 who received the YFV17D yellow fever vaccine. Sequences were derived from CD4+ T cells sorted from PBMCs, sampled on the day of the first yellow fever vaccination. The chain has TRBV28 and TRBJ1-2; TRBD1 agrees at 7 bases. The CDR3: CASTKTGRVYGYTF. The CDR3 DNA follows: TGTGCCAGCACCAAGACAGGGAGGGTCTATGGCTACACCTTC.